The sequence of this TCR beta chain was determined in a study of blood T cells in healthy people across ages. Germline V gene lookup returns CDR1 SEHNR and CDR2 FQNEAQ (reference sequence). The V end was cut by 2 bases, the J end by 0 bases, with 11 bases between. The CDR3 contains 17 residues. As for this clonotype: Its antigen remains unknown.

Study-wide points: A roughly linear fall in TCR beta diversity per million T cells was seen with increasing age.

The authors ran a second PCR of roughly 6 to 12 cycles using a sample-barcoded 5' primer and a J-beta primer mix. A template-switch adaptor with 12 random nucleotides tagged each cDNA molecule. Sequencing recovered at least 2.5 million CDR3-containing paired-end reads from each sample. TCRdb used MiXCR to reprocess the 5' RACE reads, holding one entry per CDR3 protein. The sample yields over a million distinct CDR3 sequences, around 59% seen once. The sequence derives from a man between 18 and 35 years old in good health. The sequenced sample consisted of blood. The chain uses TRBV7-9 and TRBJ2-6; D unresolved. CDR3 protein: CASSLWLSRSGANVLTF. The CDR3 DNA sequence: TGTGCCAGCAGCTTATGGCTAAGTCGCTCTGGGGCCAACGTCCTGACTTTC. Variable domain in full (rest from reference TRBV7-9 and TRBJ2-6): DTGVSQNPRHKITKRGQNVTFRCDPISEHNRLYWYRQTLGQGPEFLTYFQNEAQLEKSRLLSDRFSAERPKGSFSTLEIQRTEQGDSAMYLCASSLWLSRSGANVLTFGAGSRLTVL.